This T cell receptor (beta chain) was identified in a study of PD-L1 blockade in urothelial cancer. Whole-study context: Blood drawn 3 weeks (second dose) and 6 weeks after treatment start was analyzed.

Time point noted: pretreatment peripheral blood. Pretreatment sampling and on-treatment sampling together yielded between 1 and 8 samples for each patient. V lost 4 bases and J 5 bases, leaving 17 bases between the germline ends. Germline V lookup: CDR1 MNHNS, CDR2 SASEGT. This CDR3 is 15 amino acids long. The method was immunoSEQ multiplex PCR; TCRdb's version includes in-frame clones alone and lacks a portion of them. The sample records roughly 90,000 clones, more than 80% being singletons. The receptor was isolated from a woman of 80 years or more with urothelial cancer. The rearrangement links TRBV6-1 to TRBJ1-1; D possibly corresponds to TRBD1 (5 bases). The sample consisted of PBMCs, taken around atezolizumab (anti-PD-L1) treatment. The CDR3 coding sequence is TGTGCCAGCAGTGGCTCAGGGCGTGGGGATACTGAAGCTTTCTTT. Translating it yields CASSGSGRGDTEAFF.